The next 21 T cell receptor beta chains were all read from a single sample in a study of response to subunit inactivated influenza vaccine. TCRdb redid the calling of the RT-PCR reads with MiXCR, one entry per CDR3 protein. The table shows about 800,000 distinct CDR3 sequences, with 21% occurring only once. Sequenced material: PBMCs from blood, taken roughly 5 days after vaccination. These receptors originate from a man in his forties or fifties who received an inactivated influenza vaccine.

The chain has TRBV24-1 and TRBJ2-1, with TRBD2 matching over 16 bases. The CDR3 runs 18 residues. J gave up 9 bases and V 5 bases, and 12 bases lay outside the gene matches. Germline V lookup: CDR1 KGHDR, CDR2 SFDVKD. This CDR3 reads CATSAPPGLAGGYGEQFF. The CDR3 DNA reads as TGTGCCACCAGTGCTCCTCCGGGACTAGCGGGAGGGTATGGTGAGCAGTTCTTC.

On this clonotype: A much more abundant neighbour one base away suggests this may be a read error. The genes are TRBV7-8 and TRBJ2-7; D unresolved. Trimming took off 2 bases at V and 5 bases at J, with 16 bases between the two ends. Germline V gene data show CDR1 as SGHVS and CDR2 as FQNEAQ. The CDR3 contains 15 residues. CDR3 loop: CASSLHLVRSNEQYF. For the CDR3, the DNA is TGTGCCAGCAGCTTACACCTTGTTCGGTCCAACGAGCAGTACTTC. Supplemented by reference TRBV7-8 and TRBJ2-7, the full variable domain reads GAGVSQSPRYKVAKRGQDVALRCDPISGHVSLFWYQQALGQGPEFLTYFQNEAQLDKSGLPSDRFFAERPEGSVSTLKIQRTQQEDSAVYLCASSLHLVRSNEQYFGPGTRLTVT.

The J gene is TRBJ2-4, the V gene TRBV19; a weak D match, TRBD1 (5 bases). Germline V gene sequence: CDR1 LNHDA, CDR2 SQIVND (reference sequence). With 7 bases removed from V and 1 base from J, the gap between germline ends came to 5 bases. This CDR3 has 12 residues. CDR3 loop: CASTGAKNIQYF. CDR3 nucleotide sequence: TGTGCCAGTACAGGGGCCAAAAACATTCAGTACTTC.

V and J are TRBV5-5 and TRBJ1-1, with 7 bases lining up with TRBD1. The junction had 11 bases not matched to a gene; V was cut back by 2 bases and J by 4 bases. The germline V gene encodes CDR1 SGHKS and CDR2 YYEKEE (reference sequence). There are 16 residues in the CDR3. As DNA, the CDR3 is TGTGCCAGCAGCTTCGACAGGGCCCGGCCTGGCACTGAAGCTTTCTTT. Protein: CASSFDRARPGTEAFF.

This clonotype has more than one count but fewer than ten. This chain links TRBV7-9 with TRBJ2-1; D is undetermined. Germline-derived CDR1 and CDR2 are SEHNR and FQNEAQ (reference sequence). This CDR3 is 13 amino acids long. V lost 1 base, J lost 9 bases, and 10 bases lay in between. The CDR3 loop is CASSLVTYSEQFF. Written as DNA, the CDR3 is TGTGCCAGCAGCTTAGTAACGTACTCTGAGCAGTTCTTC.

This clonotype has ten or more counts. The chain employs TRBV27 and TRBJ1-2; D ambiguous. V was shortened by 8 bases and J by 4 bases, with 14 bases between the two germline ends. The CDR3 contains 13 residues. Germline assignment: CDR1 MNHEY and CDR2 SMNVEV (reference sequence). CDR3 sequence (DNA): TGTGCCAGCGGGGATGCTACTACCTATGGCTACACCTTC. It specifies CASGDATTYGYTF.

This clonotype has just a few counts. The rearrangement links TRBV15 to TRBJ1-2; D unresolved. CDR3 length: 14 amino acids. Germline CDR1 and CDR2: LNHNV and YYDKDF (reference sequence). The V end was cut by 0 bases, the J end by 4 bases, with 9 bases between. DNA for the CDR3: TGTGCCACCAGCAGAGATCGGTACAGCTATGGCTACACCTTC. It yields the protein CATSRDRYSYGYTF.

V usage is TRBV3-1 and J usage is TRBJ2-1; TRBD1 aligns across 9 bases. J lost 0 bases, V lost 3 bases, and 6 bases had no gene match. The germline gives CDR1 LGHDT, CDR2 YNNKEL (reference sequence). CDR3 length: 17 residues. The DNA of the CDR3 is TGTGCCAGCAGCCATCGGACAGGGGTCAGCTCCTACAATGAGCAGTTCTTC. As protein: CASSHRTGVSSYNEQFF.

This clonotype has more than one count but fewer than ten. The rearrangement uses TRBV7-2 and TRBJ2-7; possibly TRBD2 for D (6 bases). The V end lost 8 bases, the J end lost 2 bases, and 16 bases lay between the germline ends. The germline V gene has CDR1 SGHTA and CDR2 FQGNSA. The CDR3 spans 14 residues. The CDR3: CASAPQGGTYEQYF. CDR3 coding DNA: TGTGCCAGCGCCCCACAAGGAGGGACCTACGAGCAGTACTTC.

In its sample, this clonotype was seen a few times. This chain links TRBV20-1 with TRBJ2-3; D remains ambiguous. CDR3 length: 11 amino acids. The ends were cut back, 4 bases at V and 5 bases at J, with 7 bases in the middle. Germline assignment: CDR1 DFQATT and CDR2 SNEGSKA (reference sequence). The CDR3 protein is CSAIIGDTQYF. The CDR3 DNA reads TGCAGTGCTATAATAGGAGATACGCAGTATTTT.

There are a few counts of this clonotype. The CDR3 protein is CATSRELAAQETQYF. In nucleotides, the CDR3 is TGTGCCACCAGCAGAGAACTAGCGGCCCAAGAGACCCAGTACTTC. The chain has TRBV15 and TRBJ2-5; 8 positions match TRBD2. This CDR3 spans 15 amino acids. The trim removed 0 bases at V and 1 base at J, leaving 1 base unmatched. CDR1 is LNHNV and CDR2 is YYDKDF in the germline V gene (reference sequence).

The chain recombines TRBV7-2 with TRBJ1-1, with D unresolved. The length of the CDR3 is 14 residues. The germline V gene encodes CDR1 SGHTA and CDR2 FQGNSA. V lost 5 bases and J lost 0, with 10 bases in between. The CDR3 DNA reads TGTGCCAGCAGCCCTGCCGCGGTGAACACTGAAGCTTTCTTT. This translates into CASSPAAVNTEAFF. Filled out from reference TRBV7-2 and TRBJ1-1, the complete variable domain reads GAGVSQSPSNKVTEKGKDVELRCDPISGHTALYWYRQSLGQGLEFLIYFQGNSAPDKSGLPSDRFSAERTGGSVSTLTIQRTQQEDSAVYLCASSPAAVNTEAFFGQGTRLTVV.

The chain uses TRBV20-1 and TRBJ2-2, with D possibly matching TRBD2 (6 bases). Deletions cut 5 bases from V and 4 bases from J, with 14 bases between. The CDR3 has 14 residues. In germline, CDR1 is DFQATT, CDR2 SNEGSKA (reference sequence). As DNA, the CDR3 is TGCAGTGCTCGGAGGGCTTATGGCACCGGGGAGCTGTTTTTT. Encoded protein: CSARRAYGTGELFF.

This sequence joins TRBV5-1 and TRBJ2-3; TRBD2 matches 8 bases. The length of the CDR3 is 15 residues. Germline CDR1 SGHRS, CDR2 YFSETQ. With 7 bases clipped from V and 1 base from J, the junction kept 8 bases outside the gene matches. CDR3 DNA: TGCGCCAGCGGACTAAGCGGGAGTGGCACAGATACGCAGTATTTT. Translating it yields CASGLSGSGTDTQYF.

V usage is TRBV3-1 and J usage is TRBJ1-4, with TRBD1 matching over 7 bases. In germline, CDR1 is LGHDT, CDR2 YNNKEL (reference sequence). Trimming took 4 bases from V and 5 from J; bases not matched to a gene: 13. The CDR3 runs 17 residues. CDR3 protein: CASSPGGGRGMNEKLFF. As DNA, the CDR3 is TGTGCCAGCAGCCCCGGCGGGGGCAGGGGGATGAATGAAAAACTGTTTTTT.

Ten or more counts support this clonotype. CDR3 DNA: TGCAGTGCTCCACAGGGGAATCAGCCCCAGCATTTT. Its protein product is CSAPQGNQPQHF. The chain carries TRBV20-1 and TRBJ1-5; 7 bases align to TRBD1. Germline loops: CDR1 DFQATT, CDR2 SNEGSKA (reference sequence). V shed 5 bases, J shed 4 bases, and the junction held 2 bases outside the gene matches. CDR3 size: 12 residues.

The CDR3 protein is CASSIGTSGRETQYF. The CDR3, as DNA: TGTGCCAGCAGCATCGGGACTAGCGGGAGAGAGACCCAGTACTTC. The chain is built from TRBV9 and TRBJ2-5, with TRBD2 identical over 14 bases. V lost 4 bases and J lost 4; bases outside the gene matches: 3. The germline V gene encodes CDR1 SGDLS and CDR2 YYNGEE. This CDR3 contains 15 residues.

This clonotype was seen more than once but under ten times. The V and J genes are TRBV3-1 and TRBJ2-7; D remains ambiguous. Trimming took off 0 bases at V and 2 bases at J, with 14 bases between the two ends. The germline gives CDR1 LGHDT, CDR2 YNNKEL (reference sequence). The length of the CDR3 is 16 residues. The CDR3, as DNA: TGTGCCAGCAGCCAAGAGGTTACAGCATTACCCTACGAGCAGTACTTC. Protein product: CASSQEVTALPYEQYF.

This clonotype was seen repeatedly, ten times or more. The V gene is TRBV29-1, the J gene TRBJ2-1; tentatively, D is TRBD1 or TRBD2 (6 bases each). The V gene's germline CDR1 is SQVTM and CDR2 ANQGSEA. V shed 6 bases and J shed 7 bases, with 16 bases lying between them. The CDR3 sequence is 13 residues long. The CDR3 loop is CSVGPGARNEQFF. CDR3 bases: TGCAGCGTGGGTCCGGGGGCGCGGAATGAGCAGTTCTTC.

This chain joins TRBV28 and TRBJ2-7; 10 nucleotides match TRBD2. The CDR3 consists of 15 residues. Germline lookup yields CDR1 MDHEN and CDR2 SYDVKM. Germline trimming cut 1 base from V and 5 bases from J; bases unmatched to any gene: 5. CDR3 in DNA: TGTGCCAGCAGTTTATCTTCTAGCGGGAGCCACGAGCAGTACTTC. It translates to CASSLSSSGSHEQYF.

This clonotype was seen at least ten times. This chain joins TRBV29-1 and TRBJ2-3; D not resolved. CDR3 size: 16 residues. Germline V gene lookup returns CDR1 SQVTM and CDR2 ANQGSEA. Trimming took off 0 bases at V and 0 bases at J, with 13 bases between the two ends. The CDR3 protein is CSVEDRAAASTDTQYF. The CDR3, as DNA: TGCAGCGTTGAAGATAGGGCGGCGGCTAGCACAGATACGCAGTATTTT.